This is a list of T cell receptor beta chains from one sample in a study of T cells in localized non-small cell lung cancer. Sequencing was performed with immunoSEQ multiplex PCR; in TCRdb, only in-frame clones are kept and a portion is missing. This sample carries tens of thousands of clones, about nine tenths of them seen once, and the ten largest clones take about 15%. The source was peripheral blood, collected before any cancer treatment. These receptors were obtained from a man aged 40 to 70 with stage I squamous cell lung carcinoma. Both conserved end residues are part of each CDR3. D genes are given only for firm matches. Size is stated for part of the rows, as once, few or many counts, or as a class when the clone is expanded.

once	TRBV7-9	TRBD1	TRBJ1-5	TGTGCCAGCAGCCGGGACAGCTACAATAGCAATCAGCCCCAGCATTTT	CASSRDSYNSNQPQHF
-	TRBV7-9	-	TRBJ1-4	TGTGCCAGCAGACCAGCCCAGGAGTCAACTAATGAAAAACTGTTTTTT	CASRPAQESTNEKLFF
-	TRBV4-2	TRBD1	TRBJ1-2	TGTGCCAGCAGCCAACCGGGACAGCTAGGCGATGGCTACACCTTC	CASSQPGQLGDGYTF
-	TRBV28	-	TRBJ2-7	TGTGCCAGCAGTTCGGACGTCGTGGGCTACGAGCAGTACTTC	CASSSDVVGYEQYF
-	TRBV19	TRBD1	TRBJ2-7	TGTGCCAGTAGTACTCGGACAGGGGTTGGTGAGCAGTACTTC	CASSTRTGVGEQYF
-	TRBV9	-	TRBJ2-7	TGTGCCAGCAGCGCAGGGGTTGGTTACGAGCAGTACTTC	CASSAGVGYEQYF
once	TRBV5-6	TRBD2	TRBJ2-5	TGTGCCAGCAGCTTGGCCCCCGCGGGGGGGCGGGAGACCCAGTACTTC	CASSLAPAGGRETQYF
-	TRBV6-6	TRBD1	TRBJ1-5	TGTGCCAGCAGTTACCCGGGACAGGGGAGCAATCAGCCCCAGCATTTT	CASSYPGQGSNQPQHF
-	TRBV4-3	-	TRBJ1-1	TGCGCCAGCAGCTCGAGGGGAAGGACTGAAGCTTTCTTT	CASSSRGRTEAFF
-	TRBV5-1	-	TRBJ2-1	TGCGCCAGCAGCCCAGCCGGGGGGCGGACTGTTGAGCAGTTCTTC	CASSPAGGRTVEQFF
-	TRBV10-3	-	TRBJ1-5	TGTGCCATCAGTGATGCGAACAGGCCACTGAAGCCCCAGCATTTT	CAISDANRPLKPQHF
-	TRBV9	TRBD1	TRBJ2-6	TGTGCCAGCAGCGTAGTGGGACAGCTCCCCTCTGGGGCCAACGTCCTGACTTTC	CASSVVGQLPSGANVLTF
many	TRBV6-5	-	TRBJ1-2	TGTGCCAGCAGTTACTCGACCGCAGCCTATGGCTACACCTTC	CASSYSTAAYGYTF
few	TRBV19	-	TRBJ1-1	TGTGCCAGTAGTCCCGATCGAGAGACTGAAGCTTTCTTT	CASSPDRETEAFF
-	TRBV6-1	-	TRBJ1-1	TGTGCCAGCAGTGATCAGGCGGTACAGCCCACTGAAGCTTTCTTT	CASSDQAVQPTEAFF
-	TRBV6-7	-	TRBJ1-2	TGTGCCAGCAGTCGAGTCCTAGGCTATGGCTACACCTTC	CASSRVLGYGYTF
-	TRBV15	TRBD2	TRBJ2-4	TGTGCCACCAGCAGAGATCCCCTTTCGGGGGGGAAAAACATTCAGTACTTC	CATSRDPLSGGKNIQYF
-	TRBV5-4	TRBD1	TRBJ2-2	TGTGCCAGCAGCTCCAAGGGGGCACCGAACACCGGGGAGCTGTTTTTT	CASSSKGAPNTGELFF
-	TRBV5-6	-	TRBJ1-2	TGTGCCAGCAGCTTGTTTCAGGGGAACTATGGCTACACCTTC	CASSLFQGNYGYTF
-	TRBV7-7	-	TRBJ2-7	TGTGCCAGCAGCCGCGACAGCTCCTACGAGCAGTACTTC	CASSRDSSYEQYF
-	TRBV20-1	-	TRBJ2-7	TGCAGTGCTAGAGGACCCTCCCTTGGGGACTTC	CSARGPSLGDF
-	TRBV6-1	TRBD1	TRBJ2-4	TGTGCCAGCTCCGGGACAGGGATTGCCAAAAACATTCAGTACTTC	CASSGTGIAKNIQYF
-	TRBV19	TRBD1	TRBJ1-2	TGTGCCAGTCGGACAGGGTATGCCCCTAACTATGGCTACACCTTC	CASRTGYAPNYGYTF
-	TRBV18	-	TRBJ2-3	TGTGCCAGCTCTCCGCCTGAGTTACGTGATACGCAGTATTTT	CASSPPELRDTQYF
-	TRBV7-2	TRBD1	TRBJ2-2	TGTGCCAGCAGCTTGGGACAGATCACCGGGGAGCTGTTTTTT	CASSLGQITGELFF
-	TRBV5-5	-	TRBJ1-3	TGTGCCAGCAGCTTGGCCGGAGACAGAACCTTTGGAAACACCATATATTTT	CASSLAGDRTFGNTIYF
-	TRBV6-5	-	TRBJ1-2	TGTGCCAGCAGTTTTAGGGGAAGGGGAGCTAACTATGGCTACACCTTC	CASSFRGRGANYGYTF
-	TRBV5-4	-	TRBJ1-2	TGTGCCAGCAGCCCGTCGGGACGCAACTATGGCTACACCTTC	CASSPSGRNYGYTF
-	TRBV6-5	-	TRBJ1-4	TGTGCCAGCAGTGCACCAGGAACTGAAAAACTGTTTTTT	CASSAPGTEKLFF
-	TRBV7-8	TRBD1	TRBJ1-1	TGTGCCAGCAGCTTAGCGGGGCGGACAGGGAGCATGAACACTGAAGCTTTCTTT	CASSLAGRTGSMNTEAFF
-	TRBV7-3	-	TRBJ1-1	TGTGCCAGCAGCTTTCGTATGAACACTGAAGCTTTCTTT	CASSFRMNTEAFF
-	TRBV6-1	TRBD1	TRBJ2-5	TGTGCCAACCAGGAGGGACAGGGATCCGAGACCCAGTACTTC	CANQEGQGSETQYF
-	TRBV6-5	-	TRBJ1-2	TGTGCCAGCAGGACCCGAGACAGTACCTATGGCTACACCTTC	CASRTRDSTYGYTF
-	TRBV30	TRBD1	TRBJ1-2	TGTGCCTGGAGTGTTTCCAGGGGGCTGTATGGCTACACCTTC	CAWSVSRGLYGYTF
-	TRBV27	-	TRBJ2-1	TGTGCCAGCAGTAGTCGAGGTGAGCAGTTCTTC	CASSSRGEQFF
-	TRBV19	-	TRBJ1-1	TGTGCCAGTGGGTGGACAGTGTGGGACACTGAAGCTTTCTTT	CASGWTVWDTEAFF
-	TRBV7-2	TRBD2	TRBJ2-1	TGTGCCAGCAGCTCCTGGACTAGCGGGGGGTCATACAATGAGCAGTTCTTC	CASSSWTSGGSYNEQFF
-	TRBV7-3	-	TRBJ1-1	TGTGCCAGCAGCTTCCAGATGAACACTGAAGCTTTCTTT	CASSFQMNTEAFF
-	TRBV15	-	TRBJ2-6	TGTGCCACCAGCAGAGAGACCCAATTATCCTCTGGGGCCAACGTCCTGACTTTC	CATSRETQLSSGANVLTF
once	TRBV7-9	TRBD2	TRBJ2-2	TGTGCCAGCAGCTTAGTTCCAAGCGGGAAAGGCGGGGAGCTGTTTTTT	CASSLVPSGKGGELFF
-	TRBV29-1	TRBD1	TRBJ2-1	TGCAGCGCTATTATTTCCGGGACAGGGGGCTCCTACAATGAGCAGTTCTTC	CSAIISGTGGSYNEQFF
-	TRBV5-4	-	TRBJ1-2	TGCGCCAGCAGCCAAGATCAGGAACTCTTCTATGGCTACACCTTC	CASSQDQELFYGYTF
once	TRBV6-1	-	TRBJ2-5	TGTGCCAGCAGTGAAAGCGAAGGGAGTTTAACCCAGTACTTC	CASSESEGSLTQYF
-	TRBV7-9	-	TRBJ2-7	TGTGCCAGCAGCTTAGGGCGGCGGGCCAGTACCTACGAGCAGTACTTC	CASSLGRRASTYEQYF
once	TRBV25-1	TRBD2	TRBJ2-3	TGTGCCAGCACCGGGACTAGGACGGTAATGGGGACGCAGTATTTT	CASTGTRTVMGTQYF
-	TRBV19	TRBD1	TRBJ2-7	TGTGCCAGTAGCCTCGACAGGGCTGGCTACGAGCAGTACTTC	CASSLDRAGYEQYF
-	TRBV4-2	-	TRBJ2-3	TGTGCCAGCAGCCCCTGGGTCGTCCGCGGGGATACGCAGTATTTT	CASSPWVVRGDTQYF
-	TRBV4-1	-	TRBJ2-1	TGCGCCAGCAGCCAACGTTTCGCCGAACGGCACAATGAGCAGTTCTTC	CASSQRFAERHNEQFF
-	TRBV13	-	TRBJ2-7	TGTGCCAGCAGCTACAGGATTTCTCCCTACGAGCAGTACTTC	CASSYRISPYEQYF
-	TRBV6-5	TRBD1	TRBJ1-2	TGTGCCAGCAGTCTTCCTGGACAGGTTGATGGCTACACCTTC	CASSLPGQVDGYTF